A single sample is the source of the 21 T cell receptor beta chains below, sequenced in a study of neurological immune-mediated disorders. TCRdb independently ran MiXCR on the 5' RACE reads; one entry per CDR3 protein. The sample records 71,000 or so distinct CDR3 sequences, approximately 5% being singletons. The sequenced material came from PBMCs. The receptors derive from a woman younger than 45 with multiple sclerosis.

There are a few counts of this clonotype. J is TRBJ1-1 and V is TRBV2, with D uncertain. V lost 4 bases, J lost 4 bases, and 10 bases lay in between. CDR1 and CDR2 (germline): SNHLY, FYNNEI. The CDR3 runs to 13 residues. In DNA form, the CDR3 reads TGTGCCAGCAGTGTAGGGAGTGGCACTGAAGCTTTCTTT. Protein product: CASSVGSGTEAFF.

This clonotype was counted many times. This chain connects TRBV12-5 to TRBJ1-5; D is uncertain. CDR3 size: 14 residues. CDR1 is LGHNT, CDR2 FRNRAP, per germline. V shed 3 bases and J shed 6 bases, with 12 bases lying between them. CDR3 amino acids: CASGLSGWSQPQHF. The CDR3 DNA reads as TGTGCTAGTGGTTTATCTGGTTGGAGTCAGCCCCAGCATTTT.

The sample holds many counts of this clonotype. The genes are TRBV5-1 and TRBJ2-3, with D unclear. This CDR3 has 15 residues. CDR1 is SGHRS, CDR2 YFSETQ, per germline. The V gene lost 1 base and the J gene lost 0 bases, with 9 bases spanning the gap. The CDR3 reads CASSLQSASTDTQYF. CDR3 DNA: TGCGCCAGCAGCTTGCAGTCAGCTAGCACAGATACGCAGTATTTT.

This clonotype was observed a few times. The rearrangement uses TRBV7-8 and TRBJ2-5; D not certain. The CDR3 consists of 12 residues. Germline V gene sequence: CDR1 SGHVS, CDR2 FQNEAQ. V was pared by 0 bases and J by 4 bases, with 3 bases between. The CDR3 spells CASSLARETQYF. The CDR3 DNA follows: TGTGCCAGCAGCTTAGCGCGAGAGACCCAGTACTTC.

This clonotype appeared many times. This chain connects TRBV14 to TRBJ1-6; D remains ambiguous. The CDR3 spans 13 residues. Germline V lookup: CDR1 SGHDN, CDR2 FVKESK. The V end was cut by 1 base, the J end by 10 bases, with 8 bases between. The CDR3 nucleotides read TGTGCCAGCAGCCAAGGGACCTCATCACCCCTCCACTTT. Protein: CASSQGTSSPLHF.

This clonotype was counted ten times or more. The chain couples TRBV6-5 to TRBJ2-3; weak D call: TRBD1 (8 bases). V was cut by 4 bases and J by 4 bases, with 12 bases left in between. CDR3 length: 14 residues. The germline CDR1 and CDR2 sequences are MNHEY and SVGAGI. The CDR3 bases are TGTGCCAGCAGTTGGACAGGGAGGGCAGATACGCAGTATTTT. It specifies CASSWTGRADTQYF.

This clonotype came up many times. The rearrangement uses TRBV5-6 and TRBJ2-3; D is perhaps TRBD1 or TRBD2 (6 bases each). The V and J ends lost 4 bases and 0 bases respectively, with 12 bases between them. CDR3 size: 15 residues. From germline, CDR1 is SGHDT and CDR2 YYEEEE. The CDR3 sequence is CASSIGGISTDTQYF. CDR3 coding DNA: TGTGCCAGCAGCATAGGGGGGATTAGCACAGATACGCAGTATTTT.

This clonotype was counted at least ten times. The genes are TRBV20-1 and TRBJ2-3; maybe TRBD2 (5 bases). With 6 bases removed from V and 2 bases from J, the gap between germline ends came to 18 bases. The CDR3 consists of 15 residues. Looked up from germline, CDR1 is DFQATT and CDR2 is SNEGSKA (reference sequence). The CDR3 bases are TGCAGTGCCAAGAGGGTGGTGGAAAACACAGATACGCAGTATTTT. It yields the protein CSAKRVVENTDTQYF.

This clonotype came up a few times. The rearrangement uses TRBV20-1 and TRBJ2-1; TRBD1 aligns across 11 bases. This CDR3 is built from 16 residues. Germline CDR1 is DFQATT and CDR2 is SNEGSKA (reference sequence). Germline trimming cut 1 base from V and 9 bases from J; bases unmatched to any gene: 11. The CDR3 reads CSARAHPGQGEFEQFF. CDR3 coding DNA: TGCAGTGCTAGAGCCCACCCGGGACAGGGGGAGTTTGAGCAGTTCTTC.

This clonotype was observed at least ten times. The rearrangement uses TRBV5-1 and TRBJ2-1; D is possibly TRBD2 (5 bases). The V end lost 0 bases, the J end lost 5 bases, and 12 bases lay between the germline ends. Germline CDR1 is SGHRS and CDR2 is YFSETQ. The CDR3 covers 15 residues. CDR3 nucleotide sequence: TGCGCCAGCAGCTTGGTTCTAGCTGAGGACAATGAGCAGTTCTTC. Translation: CASSLVLAEDNEQFF.

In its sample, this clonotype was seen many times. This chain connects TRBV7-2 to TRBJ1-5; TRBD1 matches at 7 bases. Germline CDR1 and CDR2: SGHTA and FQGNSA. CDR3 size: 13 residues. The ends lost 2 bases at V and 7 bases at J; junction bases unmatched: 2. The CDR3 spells CASSLTGDQPQHF. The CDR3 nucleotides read TGTGCCAGCAGCTTAACAGGGGACCAGCCCCAGCATTTT.

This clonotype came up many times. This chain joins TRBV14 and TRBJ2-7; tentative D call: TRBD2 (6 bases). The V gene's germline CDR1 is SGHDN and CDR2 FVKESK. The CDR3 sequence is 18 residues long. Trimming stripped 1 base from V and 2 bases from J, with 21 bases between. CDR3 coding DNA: TGTGCCAGCAGCCAAGTTAGAGGCCCCGGGACTGCCACCTACGAGCAGTACGTC. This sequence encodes CASSQVRGPGTATYEQYV.

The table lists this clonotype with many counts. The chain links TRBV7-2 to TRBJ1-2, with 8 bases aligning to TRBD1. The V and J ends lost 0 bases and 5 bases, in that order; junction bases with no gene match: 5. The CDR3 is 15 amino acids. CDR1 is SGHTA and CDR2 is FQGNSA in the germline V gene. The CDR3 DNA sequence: TGTGCCAGCAGCTTAGCGTTTGACAGGGGATATGGCTACACCTTC. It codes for CASSLAFDRGYGYTF.

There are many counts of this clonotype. CDR3 nucleotides: TGTGCCAGCAGCTTAGTACAGGGGGCTAATCAGCCCCAGCATTTT. The encoded protein is CASSLVQGANQPQHF. This rearrangement joins TRBV5-5 to TRBJ1-5; 9 nucleotides line up with TRBD1. Losses at the gene ends were 2 bases for V and 4 bases for J; bases not matched to a gene: 4. CDR1 and CDR2 (germline): SGHKS, YYEKEE (reference sequence). This CDR3 is built from 15 residues.

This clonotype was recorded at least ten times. For the CDR3, the DNA is TGCAGTGCCCTTGGAGAGACTGAAGCTTTCTTT. Translation: CSALGETEAFF. V is TRBV20-1 and J is TRBJ1-1, with no clear D. V dropped 6 bases and J dropped 5 bases, with 10 bases sitting between them. The CDR3 has 11 residues. CDR1 is DFQATT, CDR2 SNEGSKA, per germline (reference sequence).

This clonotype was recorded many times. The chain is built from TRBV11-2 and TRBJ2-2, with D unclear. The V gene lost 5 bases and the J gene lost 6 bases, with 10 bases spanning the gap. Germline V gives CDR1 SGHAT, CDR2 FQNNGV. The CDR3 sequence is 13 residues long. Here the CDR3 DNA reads TGTGCCAGCAGCCCAAGGTGGCCCGGGGAGCTGTTTTTT. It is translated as CASSPRWPGELFF.

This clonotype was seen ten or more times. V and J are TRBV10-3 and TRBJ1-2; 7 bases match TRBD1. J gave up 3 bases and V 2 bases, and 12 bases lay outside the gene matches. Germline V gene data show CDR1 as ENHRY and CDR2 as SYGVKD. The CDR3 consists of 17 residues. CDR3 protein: CAISETGRGGRDYGYTF. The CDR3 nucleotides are TGTGCCATCAGTGAGACCGGCAGGGGGGGTCGGGACTATGGCTACACCTTC.

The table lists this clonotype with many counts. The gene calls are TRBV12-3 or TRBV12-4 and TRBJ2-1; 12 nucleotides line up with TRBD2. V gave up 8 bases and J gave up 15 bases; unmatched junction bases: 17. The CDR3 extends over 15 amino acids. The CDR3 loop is CASVPTGLAGGMLFF. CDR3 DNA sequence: TGTGCCAGCGTCCCCACGGGGCTAGCGGGGGGGATGTTGTTCTTC.

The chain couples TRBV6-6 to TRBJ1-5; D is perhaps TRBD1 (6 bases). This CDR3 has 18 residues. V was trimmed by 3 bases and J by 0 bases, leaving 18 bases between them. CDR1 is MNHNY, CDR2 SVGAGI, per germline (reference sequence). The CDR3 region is CASSYGGHQAYSNQPQHF. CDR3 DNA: TGTGCCAGCAGTTATGGGGGGCACCAAGCTTATAGCAATCAGCCCCAGCATTTT.

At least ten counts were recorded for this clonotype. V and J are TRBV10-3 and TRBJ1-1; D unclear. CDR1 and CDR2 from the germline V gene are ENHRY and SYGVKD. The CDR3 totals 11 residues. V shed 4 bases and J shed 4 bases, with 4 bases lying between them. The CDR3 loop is CAISVGTEAFF. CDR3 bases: TGTGCCATCAGTGTAGGCACTGAAGCTTTCTTT.

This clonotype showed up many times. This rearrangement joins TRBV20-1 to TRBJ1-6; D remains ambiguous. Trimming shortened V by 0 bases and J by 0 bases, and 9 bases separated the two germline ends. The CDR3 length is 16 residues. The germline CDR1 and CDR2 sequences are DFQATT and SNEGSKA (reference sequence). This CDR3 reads CSARDPRSSYNSPLHF. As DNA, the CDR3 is TGCAGTGCTAGAGATCCGAGGAGCTCCTATAATTCACCCCTCCACTTT.